The T cell receptor (beta chain) under discussion was sequenced for a study of T cell changes during pregnancy in multiple sclerosis. Clones were read by immunoSEQ multiplex PCR, and TCRdb kept only the in-frame ones, dropping some. The sample has about 70,000 clones, 94% seen once. V lost 0 bases, J lost 3 bases, and 12 bases lay in between. Per the germline V gene, CDR1 is SGDLS and CDR2 is YYNGEE. The CDR3 loop spans 15 amino acids. This chain connects TRBV9 to TRBJ1-1; D not resolved. Sequenced material: peripheral blood, taken in the third trimester of pregnancy. The clonotype was recovered from a female donor with multiple sclerosis, enrolled in a pregnancy study. CDR3 sequence reads: CASSVARFLDTEAFF. CDR3 nucleotides: TGTGCCAGCAGCGTAGCTAGATTTTTGGACACTGAAGCTTTCTTT. The full variable domain, completed using reference TRBV9 and TRBJ1-1, is DSGVTQTPKHLITATGQRVTLRCSPRSGDLSVYWYQQSLDQGLQFLIQYYNGEERAKGNILERFSAQQFPDLHSELNLSSLELGDSALYFCASSVARFLDTEAFFGQGTRLTVV.